The next 5 T cell receptor beta chains were all read from a single sample in a study of post-analysis software for immune sequencing data. Findings and limits, study-wide: A handful of TRBV segments were significantly more frequent in patients than in controls. TRBV5-6, TRBV5-1 and TRBV20-1 were among these segments.

Included in the TCR beta cDNA libraries were unique molecular identifiers. Each CDR3 protein is one row after TCRdb ran MiXCR on the PCR reads. The table includes about 770,000 distinct CDR3 sequences, around 42% detected once. For these TCRs, the target antigens are not known. The sample taken for sequencing was blood. The origin of the receptors is a girl aged 5 to 17 with multiple sclerosis.

CDR3 DNA sequence: TGTGCCAGCAGCTTAATGCTGGGAGTCCAGTCCTACGAGCAGTACTTC. It specifies CASSLMLGVQSYEQYF. The chain has TRBV11-2 and TRBJ2-7; perhaps TRBD2 as D (5 bases). The CDR3 sequence is 16 residues long. Germline assignment: CDR1 SGHAT and CDR2 FQNNGV. V lost 2 bases and J lost 1, with 15 bases in between.

The chain has TRBV6-1 and TRBJ2-5, with a weak D call TRBD1 (6 bases). The CDR3 spans 13 residues. The V end lost 6 bases, the J end lost 5 bases, and 13 bases lay between the germline ends. Per germline, CDR1 MNHNS and CDR2 SASEGT. CDR3 residues: CASRRQVGETQYF. Written as DNA, the CDR3 is TGTGCCAGCAGACGACAGGTTGGGGAGACCCAGTACTTC.

The V and J genes are TRBV29-1 and TRBJ2-3, with 9 bases aligning to TRBD2. Germline V gene data show CDR1 as SQVTM and CDR2 as ANQGSEA. The CDR3 has 13 amino acids. J was trimmed by 5 bases and V by 6 bases; bases with no gene match: 6. The chain's CDR3 is CSVSTSGRDTQYF. CDR3 nucleotides: TGCAGCGTCTCGACTAGCGGACGAGATACGCAGTATTTT.

The V gene is TRBV6-5, the J gene TRBJ2-5; a possible D gene is TRBD1 (5 bases). Germline CDR1 reads MNHEY; CDR2 reads SVGAGI. This CDR3 contains 18 residues. Trimming stripped 4 bases from V and 5 bases from J, with 26 bases between. The CDR3 protein is CASSFPLQGPSTVETQYF. CDR3 DNA sequence: TGTGCCAGCAGTTTCCCTCTTCAGGGCCCCTCCACTGTGGAGACCCAGTACTTC.

The chain is built from TRBV5-1 and TRBJ2-5; D gene uncertain. The germline V gene encodes CDR1 SGHRS and CDR2 YFSETQ. With 2 bases removed from V and 3 bases from J, the gap between germline ends came to 8 bases. The CDR3 totals 13 residues. CDR3 in DNA: TGCGCCAGCAGCTTTGCCTCGGAAGAGACCCAGTACTTC. Its protein is CASSFASEETQYF. The full variable domain, with the rest looked up from reference TRBV5-1 and TRBJ2-5, is KAGVTQTPRYLIKTRGQQVTLSCSPISGHRSVSWYQQTPGQGLQFLFEYFSETQRNKGNFPGRFSGRQFSNSRSEMNVSTLELGDSALYLCASSFASEETQYFGPGTRLLVL.